Sequencing of this T cell receptor beta chain was carried out in a study of T cell responses to AZD1222 COVID-19 vaccine. With regard to this clone: Its matching antigen is unknown.

The study, taken as a whole, reports: Clonal diversity may have been underestimated in mostly white British donors.

Sequenced by immunoSEQ multiplex PCR; TCRdb stores in-frame clones only, minus some. The sample yields about 170,000 clones, roughly 89% seen once. The source was peripheral blood, collected 28 days after the second AZD1222 dose. The source is an adult who received the AZD1222 COVID-19 vaccine.

The CDR3 is CASSSTLAWQSNQPQHF. CDR3 coding DNA: TGTGCCAGCAGCTCTACACTGGCGTGGCAAAGCAATCAGCCCCAGCATTTT. This chain uses TRBV5-6 with TRBJ1-5, with no clear D. Deletions cut 3 bases from V and 1 base from J, with 17 bases between. Germline lookup yields CDR1 SGHDT and CDR2 YYEEEE. The CDR3 is 17 residues long.